These 6 T cell receptor beta chains were sequenced from one sample in a study of blood T cell repertoires in COVID-19. TCRdb's table, derived via immunoSEQ multiplex PCR, lists solely in-frame clones and lacks some. This sample yields about 330,000 clones, of which 92% are seen a single time; about 18% belongs to the top ten. Specimen: PBMCs or T cells enriched from blood (not recorded which). The receptor source for this set is a woman in her thirties who had recovered from COVID-19.

The chain uses TRBV10-3 and TRBJ2-1; a possible D gene is TRBD2 (5 bases). Trimming took 3 bases from V and 6 from J, leaving 12 bases between them. Per germline, CDR1 ENHRY and CDR2 SYGVKD. The CDR3 sequence is 14 residues long. The CDR3 protein is CAISERGDVNEQFF. The DNA for the CDR3 is TGTGCCATCAGTGAACGGGGAGATGTCAATGAGCAGTTCTTC.

The V call is TRBV4-2, the J call TRBJ2-3; 7 nucleotides match TRBD2. Trimming removed 3 bases from V and 5 bases from J; junction bases left unmatched: 2. CDR3 length equals 13 residues. Germline V gives CDR1 LGHNA, CDR2 YNFKEQ. The CDR3 loop is CASSHRGEDTQYF. The CDR3, as DNA: TGTGCCAGCAGCCACCGGGGGGAAGATACGCAGTATTTT.

This clone was counted a single time. The sample holds other DNA sequences that translate to the same CDR3. The chain has TRBV28 and TRBJ1-2; D is unresolved. Per the germline V gene, CDR1 is MDHEN and CDR2 is SYDVKM. The CDR3 contains 12 residues. With 1 base removed from V and 4 bases from J, the gap between germline ends came to 4 bases. The CDR3 loop is CASSLSSYGYTF. CDR3 sequence (DNA): TGTGCCAGCAGTTTATCATCCTATGGCTACACCTTC.

V gene TRBV11-1 combines with J gene TRBJ2-7, with D perhaps matching TRBD1 (5 bases). Trimming shortened V by 1 base and J by 6 bases, and 10 bases separated the two germline ends. The CDR3 covers 13 residues. The germline CDR1 and CDR2 sequences are SGHAT and FQDESV (reference sequence). Written as DNA, the CDR3 is TGTGCCAGCAGCTTAGGTTCCAGGGCCGAGCAGTACTTC. Amino acid sequence: CASSLGSRAEQYF.

CDR3 coding DNA: TGTGCCAGCAACAGGGGAAATTCACCCCTCCACTTT. It specifies CASNRGNSPLHF. V is TRBV28 and J is TRBJ1-6; 7 bases line up with TRBD1. The CDR3 loop spans 12 amino acids. J was trimmed by 7 bases and V by 7 bases; bases with no gene match: 1. CDR1 MDHEN and CDR2 SYDVKM come from the germline V gene.

The chain employs TRBV7-8 and TRBJ2-7; TRBD2 matches 12 bases. The CDR3 is made up of 16 amino acids. V shed 4 bases, J shed 1 base, and the junction held 5 bases outside the gene matches. Germline V gene data show CDR1 as SGHVS and CDR2 as FQNEAQ. CDR3 DNA sequence: TGTGCCAGCAGCTCACTAGCGGGAGGCACGTCCTACGAGCAGTACTTC. This sequence encodes CASSSLAGGTSYEQYF. Full variable domain (missing parts from reference TRBV7-8 and TRBJ2-7): GAGVSQSPRYKVAKRGQDVALRCDPISGHVSLFWYQQALGQGPEFLTYFQNEAQLDKSGLPSDRFFAERPEGSVSTLKIQRTQQEDSAVYLCASSSLAGGTSYEQYFGPGTRLTVT.